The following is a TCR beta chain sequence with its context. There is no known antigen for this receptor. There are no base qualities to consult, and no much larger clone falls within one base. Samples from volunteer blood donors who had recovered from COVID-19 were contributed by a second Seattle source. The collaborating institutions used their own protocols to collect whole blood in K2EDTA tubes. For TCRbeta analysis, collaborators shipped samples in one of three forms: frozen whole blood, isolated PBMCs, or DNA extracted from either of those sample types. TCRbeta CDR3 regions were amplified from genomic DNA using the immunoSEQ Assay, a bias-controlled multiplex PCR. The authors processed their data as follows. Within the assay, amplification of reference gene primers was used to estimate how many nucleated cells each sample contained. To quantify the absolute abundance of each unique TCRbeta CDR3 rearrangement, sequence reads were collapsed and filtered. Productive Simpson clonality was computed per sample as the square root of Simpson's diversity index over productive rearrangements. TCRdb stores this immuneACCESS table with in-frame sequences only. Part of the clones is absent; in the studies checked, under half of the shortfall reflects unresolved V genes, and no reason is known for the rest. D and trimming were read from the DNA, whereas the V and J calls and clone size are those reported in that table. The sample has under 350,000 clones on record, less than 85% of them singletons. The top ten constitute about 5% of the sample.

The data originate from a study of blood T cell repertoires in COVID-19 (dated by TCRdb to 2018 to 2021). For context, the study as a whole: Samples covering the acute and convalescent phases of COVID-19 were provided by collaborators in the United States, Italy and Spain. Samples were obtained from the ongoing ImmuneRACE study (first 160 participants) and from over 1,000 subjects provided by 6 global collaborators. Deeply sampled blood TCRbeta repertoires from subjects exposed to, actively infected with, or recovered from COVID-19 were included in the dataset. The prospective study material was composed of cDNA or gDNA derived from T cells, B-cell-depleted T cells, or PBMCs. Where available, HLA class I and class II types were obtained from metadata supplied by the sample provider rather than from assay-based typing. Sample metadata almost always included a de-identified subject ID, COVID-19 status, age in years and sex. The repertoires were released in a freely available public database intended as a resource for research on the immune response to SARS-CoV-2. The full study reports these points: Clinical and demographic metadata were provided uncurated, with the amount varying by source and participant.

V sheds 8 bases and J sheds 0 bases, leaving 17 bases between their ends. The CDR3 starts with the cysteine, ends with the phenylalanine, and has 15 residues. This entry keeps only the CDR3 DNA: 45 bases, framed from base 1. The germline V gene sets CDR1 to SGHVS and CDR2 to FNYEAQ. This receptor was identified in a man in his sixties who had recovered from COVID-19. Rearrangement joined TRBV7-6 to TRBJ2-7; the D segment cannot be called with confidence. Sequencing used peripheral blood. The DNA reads TGTGCCAGCGCAGTATCCAGATCCGCCTCCTACGAGCAGTACTTC. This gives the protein CASAVSRSASYEQYF.